The clone carrying this T cell receptor (beta chain) showed up just a few times. Its antigen is undetermined. This record belongs to a study of cytomegalovirus exposure and HLA in healthy donors. Study conclusions and caveats: After further analysis at a later stage, 16,951 TCR beta sequences were associated with HLA alleles at 0.05 false discovery rate.

This CDR3 is built from 13 residues. Germline CDR1 PRHDT, CDR2 FYEKMQ (reference sequence). V was cut by 1 base and J by 4 bases, with 7 bases left in between. 60 Vbeta and 13 Jbeta primers were used in PCR. The data were produced by immunoSEQ multiplex PCR, yet TCRdb's version contains in-frame clones alone and is incomplete. The table has some 120,000 clones, more than 9% seen once. The sequenced material came from PBMCs. The chain uses TRBV13 and TRBJ1-2; D is perhaps TRBD1 (5 bases). This TCR derives from a woman aged 18 to 35 in good health and CMV-seropositive. In nucleotides, the CDR3 is TGTGCCAGCAGCTTAGCGACAGTCTATGGCTACACCTTC. Translation: CASSLATVYGYTF.